The count of the clone carrying this T cell receptor beta chain is one. Its specificity is unknown. The germline CDR1 and CDR2 sequences are LNHNV and YYDKDF (reference sequence). The CDR3 totals 17 residues. The V end lost 1 base, the J end lost 6 bases, and 19 bases lay between the germline ends. Time point given: week 35, safety follow-up. Topical imiquimod was applied with each vaccine dose, which held 300 ug of mutant IDH1 20-mer peptide. This sample is part of a study of a mutant IDH1 vaccine in newly diagnosed glioma. Across the whole study: The treated group averaged approximately 42 years old and was 62.5% male, roughly 38% female.

Repertoires were generated with immunoSEQ multiplex PCR, while TCRdb's copy carries only in-frame clones and drops some. The sample includes 35,000 to 50,000 clones, 85% to 95% of them seen just once. This chain links TRBV15 with TRBJ2-1; the D gene could be TRBD1 or TRBD2 (5 bases each). This TCR was recovered from a man in his fifties or sixties with glioma. This specimen consisted of PBMCs, obtained from a glioma patient whose treatment included an IDH1 peptide vaccine. The CDR3 DNA sequence: TGTGCCACCAGCAGAGGCCTCGTCACGGGGCCGAGCAATGAGCAGTTCTTC. It encodes CATSRGLVTGPSNEQFF.